Listed below are T cell receptor beta chains from one sample, sequenced in a study of blood T cell repertoires in COVID-19. Method: immunoSEQ multiplex PCR; TCRdb's copy keeps in-frame clones and lacks some. Here the sample spans 250,000 to 300,000 clones, about nine tenths being singletons. Sequencing input: peripheral blood. These receptors all stem from a young woman with active or convalescent COVID-19. The CDR3 runs from the conserved cysteine through the conserved F or W. The order of the fields is J gene, V gene, D gene, clone size, CDR3 DNA, CDR3 protein. A D gene is named only where the DNA matches it firmly. Some rows mark clone size as missing; the rest say once, few, many or name a class of expanded clone.

j_gene: TRBJ1-6
v_gene: TRBV2
d_gene: .
abundance: .
CDR3nt: TGTGCCAGCAGGGTCAGGGAAGGAGTAGGGAATTCACCCCTCCACTTT
CDR3aa: CASRVREGVGNSPLHF

j_gene: TRBJ1-3
v_gene: TRBV6-2/TRBV6-3
d_gene: .
abundance: .
CDR3nt: TGTGCCAGCAGTTACTCGCGGTTCTCTGGAAACACCATATATTTT
CDR3aa: CASSYSRFSGNTIYF

j_gene: TRBJ2-1
v_gene: TRBV19
d_gene: TRBD1
abundance: once
CDR3nt: TGTGCCAGTAGTAGGACAGGGAAAGCCTACAATGAGCAGTTCTTC
CDR3aa: CASSRTGKAYNEQFF

j_gene: TRBJ1-2
v_gene: TRBV5-3
d_gene: TRBD1
abundance: .
CDR3nt: TGTGCCAGAAGCTCCCGGGACAGGGGTCCCTATAACTATGGCTACACCTTC
CDR3aa: CARSSRDRGPYNYGYTF

j_gene: TRBJ1-5
v_gene: TRBV15
d_gene: .
abundance: few
CDR3nt: TGTGCCACCAGCAGGGGCCGTGATAGCAATCAGCCCCAGCATTTT
CDR3aa: CATSRGRDSNQPQHF

j_gene: TRBJ1-1
v_gene: TRBV2
d_gene: .
abundance: once
CDR3nt: TGTGCCAGCAGTGAGAGGTGGTTGGAAGGGGCTAACACTGAAGCTTTCTTT
CDR3aa: CASSERWLEGANTEAFF

j_gene: TRBJ2-2
v_gene: TRBV5-1
d_gene: TRBD2
abundance: .
CDR3nt: TGCGCCAGCAGCTTCGGGACTAGCGTCACCGGGGAGCTGTTTTTT
CDR3aa: CASSFGTSVTGELFF

j_gene: TRBJ1-1
v_gene: TRBV9
d_gene: TRBD1
abundance: .
CDR3nt: TGTGCCAGCAGCCCTAACAGGGGGCTAAGGAACACTGAAGCTTTCTTT
CDR3aa: CASSPNRGLRNTEAFF

j_gene: TRBJ2-5
v_gene: TRBV3-1/TRBV3-2
d_gene: TRBD1
abundance: .
CDR3nt: TGTGCCAGCAGCCAAGATATAGGACAGGGACTCATAGAGACCCAGTACTTC
CDR3aa: CASSQDIGQGLIETQYF

j_gene: TRBJ2-7
v_gene: TRBV9
d_gene: .
abundance: .
CDR3nt: TGTGCCAGCAGCTCACAGGGATCCATGTACGAGCAGTACTTC
CDR3aa: CASSSQGSMYEQYF

j_gene: TRBJ2-2
v_gene: TRBV19
d_gene: TRBD1
abundance: .
CDR3nt: TGTGCCAGTAGCATACAGGGGGCAACCGGGGAGCTGTTTTTT
CDR3aa: CASSIQGATGELFF

j_gene: TRBJ2-5
v_gene: TRBV27
d_gene: .
abundance: few
CDR3nt: TGTGCCAGCAGTCCAAGGAGGGGAGAGACCCAGTACTTC
CDR3aa: CASSPRRGETQYF

j_gene: TRBJ1-1
v_gene: TRBV30
d_gene: TRBD1
abundance: .
CDR3nt: TGTGCCCCAGGGGACAGGACATTGAACACTGAAGCTTTCTTT
CDR3aa: CAPGDRTLNTEAFF

j_gene: TRBJ1-1
v_gene: TRBV9
d_gene: .
abundance: .
CDR3nt: TGTGCCAGCAGCTCCGGAGGGTGGGGCACTGAAGCTTTCTTT
CDR3aa: CASSSGGWGTEAFF

j_gene: TRBJ2-3
v_gene: TRBV2
d_gene: .
abundance: .
CDR3nt: TGTGCCAGCACCGCCTCGGGGGTAAACACAGATACGCAGTATTTT
CDR3aa: CASTASGVNTDTQYF

j_gene: TRBJ1-2
v_gene: TRBV21-1
d_gene: .
abundance: .
CDR3nt: TGTGCCAGCAGCAAATTGGGCTCGGAGGATTGGGTGGACTATGGCTACACCTTC
CDR3aa: CASSKLGSEDWVDYGYTF

j_gene: TRBJ2-1
v_gene: TRBV5-5
d_gene: TRBD2
abundance: .
CDR3nt: TGTGCCAGCAGCTTGCTAGCGGGGGGGTCCTACAATGAGCAGTTCTTC
CDR3aa: CASSLLAGGSYNEQFF

j_gene: TRBJ1-2
v_gene: TRBV4-3
d_gene: TRBD1
abundance: .
CDR3nt: TGCGCCAGCAGCCAAGATGGCCCAGGGGGCAACTATGGCTACACCTTC
CDR3aa: CASSQDGPGGNYGYTF

j_gene: TRBJ1-1
v_gene: TRBV28
d_gene: .
abundance: .
CDR3nt: TGTGCCAGCAGGACAGGGAACACTGAAGCTTTCTTT
CDR3aa: CASRTGNTEAFF

j_gene: TRBJ1-2
v_gene: TRBV9
d_gene: .
abundance: .
CDR3nt: TGTGCCAGCAGCCCCGAGTACAGGGTCCTTTCTAACTATGGCTACACCTTC
CDR3aa: CASSPEYRVLSNYGYTF

j_gene: TRBJ2-5
v_gene: TRBV5-4
d_gene: TRBD2
abundance: once
CDR3nt: TGTGCCAGCAGCTTGGAGCCAGGGAGGGGAGAGACCCAGTACTTC
CDR3aa: CASSLEPGRGETQYF

j_gene: TRBJ1-4
v_gene: TRBV10-3
d_gene: .
abundance: .
CDR3nt: TGTGCCATCAGTACGACCATGGTAGGGGAAAATGAAAAACTGTTTTTT
CDR3aa: CAISTTMVGENEKLFF

j_gene: TRBJ1-1
v_gene: TRBV15
d_gene: .
abundance: .
CDR3nt: TGTGCCACCAGCAGAGATAGAGGTGTCACTGAAGCTTTCTTT
CDR3aa: CATSRDRGVTEAFF

j_gene: TRBJ1-4
v_gene: TRBV18
d_gene: .
abundance: .
CDR3nt: TGTGCCAGCTCACCGCACACGCCCGGAGTAACAACTAATGAAAAACTGTTTTTT
CDR3aa: CASSPHTPGVTTNEKLFF

j_gene: TRBJ1-3
v_gene: TRBV19
d_gene: .
abundance: once
CDR3nt: TGTGCCAGTAGTAGGCAGGGTCTGACTGGAAACACCATATATTTT
CDR3aa: CASSRQGLTGNTIYF

j_gene: TRBJ2-3
v_gene: TRBV4-3
d_gene: .
abundance: .
CDR3nt: TGCGCCAGCAGCCAAGCCGGAGGTGATACGCAGTATTTT
CDR3aa: CASSQAGGDTQYF

j_gene: TRBJ2-7
v_gene: TRBV10-2
d_gene: TRBD1
abundance: .
CDR3nt: TGCGCCAGCAGTGAGGGGACAGGGGGAGGCTACGAGCAGTACTTC
CDR3aa: CASSEGTGGGYEQYF

j_gene: TRBJ1-3
v_gene: TRBV30
d_gene: .
abundance: .
CDR3nt: TGTGCCTGGAGGAGGGACTTGGACTCTGGAAACACCATATATTTT
CDR3aa: CAWRRDLDSGNTIYF

j_gene: TRBJ2-1
v_gene: TRBV4-3
d_gene: TRBD1
abundance: .
CDR3nt: TGCGCCAGCAGCCGTGACAGGGTGGCGAATGAGCAGTTCTTC
CDR3aa: CASSRDRVANEQFF

j_gene: TRBJ1-1
v_gene: TRBV3-1/TRBV3-2
d_gene: .
abundance: once
CDR3nt: TGTGCCACCATCCCCGGGACAACGAACACTGAAGCTTTCTTT
CDR3aa: CATIPGTTNTEAFF

j_gene: TRBJ2-3
v_gene: TRBV6-2/TRBV6-3
d_gene: TRBD2
abundance: .
CDR3nt: TGTGCCAGCAGCTCCACTAGCGGGGCCCGAGATACGCAGTATTTT
CDR3aa: CASSSTSGARDTQYF

j_gene: TRBJ2-2
v_gene: TRBV5-4
d_gene: TRBD2
abundance: few
CDR3nt: TGTGCCAGCAGCTTAGCGGGAAGGATTGAGGGGGAGCTGTTTTTT
CDR3aa: CASSLAGRIEGELFF

j_gene: TRBJ1-1
v_gene: TRBV12-3/TRBV12-4
d_gene: TRBD1
abundance: once
CDR3nt: TGTGCCAGCACCGTACAGGGGAGCACTGAAGCTTTCTTT
CDR3aa: CASTVQGSTEAFF

j_gene: TRBJ2-2
v_gene: TRBV24-1
d_gene: TRBD2
abundance: .
CDR3nt: TGTGCCACCAGTGAAGTAGCGGGGGGGATTGGCGGGGAGCTGTTTTTT
CDR3aa: CATSEVAGGIGGELFF

j_gene: TRBJ1-5
v_gene: TRBV18
d_gene: .
abundance: few
CDR3nt: TGTGCCAGCTCACCACAGGGGAGCAATCAGCCCCAGCATTTT
CDR3aa: CASSPQGSNQPQHF

j_gene: TRBJ1-2
v_gene: TRBV28
d_gene: TRBD1
abundance: .
CDR3nt: TGTGCCAGCAGTCCACAGGGGGCCGGCTATGGCTACACCTTC
CDR3aa: CASSPQGAGYGYTF

j_gene: TRBJ1-1
v_gene: TRBV6-2/TRBV6-3
d_gene: .
abundance: .
CDR3nt: TGTGCCAGCAGTTACAGATGGGCCGGTATTGGGACTGAAGCTTTCTTT
CDR3aa: CASSYRWAGIGTEAFF

j_gene: TRBJ1-1
v_gene: TRBV5-1
d_gene: TRBD1
abundance: .
CDR3nt: TGCGCCAGCAAAGAGGGGGCCCGGAACACTGAAGCTTTCTTT
CDR3aa: CASKEGARNTEAFF

j_gene: TRBJ2-1
v_gene: TRBV9
d_gene: TRBD2
abundance: once
CDR3nt: TGTGCCAGCAGCGCGGGGACTAGCCGCAATGAGCAGTTCTTC
CDR3aa: CASSAGTSRNEQFF

j_gene: TRBJ1-1
v_gene: TRBV7-8
d_gene: .
abundance: .
CDR3nt: TGTGCCAGCAGCTTAGCGGCCAGGAATGAAGCTTTCTTT
CDR3aa: CASSLAARNEAFF

j_gene: TRBJ1-2
v_gene: TRBV5-8
d_gene: .
abundance: .
CDR3nt: TGTGCCAGCAGCTTGGGAGTTAAGTCCCTTCTTCTTAACTATGGCTACACCTTC
CDR3aa: CASSLGVKSLLLNYGYTF

j_gene: TRBJ2-1
v_gene: TRBV27
d_gene: .
abundance: .
CDR3nt: TGTGCCAGCAGATTCATGGGGGGTTCCTACAATGAGCAGTTCTTC
CDR3aa: CASRFMGGSYNEQFF

j_gene: TRBJ2-4
v_gene: TRBV6-5
d_gene: .
abundance: .
CDR3nt: TGTGCCAGCAGTTACTCACCAGGGGCCAAAAACATTCAGTACTTC
CDR3aa: CASSYSPGAKNIQYF

j_gene: TRBJ2-3
v_gene: TRBV19
d_gene: .
abundance: .
CDR3nt: TGTGCCAGTAGTATGGCGGGCTTCGCAGATACGCAGTATTTT
CDR3aa: CASSMAGFADTQYF

j_gene: TRBJ2-1
v_gene: TRBV7-9
d_gene: TRBD1
abundance: .
CDR3nt: TGTGCCAGCACCCCTGATGGGGGACAGGTTGAGCAGTTCTTC
CDR3aa: CASTPDGGQVEQFF

j_gene: TRBJ2-3
v_gene: TRBV27
d_gene: .
abundance: .
CDR3nt: TGTGCCAGCAGTTTATCGAACAGGGTCACAGATACGCAGTATTTT
CDR3aa: CASSLSNRVTDTQYF

j_gene: TRBJ2-7
v_gene: TRBV7-9
d_gene: TRBD1
abundance: .
CDR3nt: TGTGCCAGCAGCTTAACAGGGGGTGCTGACGAGCAGTACTTC
CDR3aa: CASSLTGGADEQYF

j_gene: TRBJ1-2
v_gene: TRBV5-6
d_gene: .
abundance: .
CDR3nt: TGTGCCAGCAGCCGGGGAGGCAGGCCTGAAGGCTACACCTTC
CDR3aa: CASSRGGRPEGYTF

j_gene: TRBJ1-4
v_gene: TRBV5-1
d_gene: .
abundance: .
CDR3nt: TGCGCCAGCAGCCTGTTCTCGGGTGCAACTAATGAAAAACTGTTTTTT
CDR3aa: CASSLFSGATNEKLFF

j_gene: TRBJ2-1
v_gene: TRBV19
d_gene: TRBD2
abundance: .
CDR3nt: TGTGCCAGTAGCTGGGGCGCGGGGGGGCAGTACAATGAGCAGTTCTTC
CDR3aa: CASSWGAGGQYNEQFF

j_gene: TRBJ2-6
v_gene: TRBV19
d_gene: TRBD1
abundance: .
CDR3nt: TGTGCCAGTAGGGTTTCAGGGGGCGCGTCCGGGGCCAACGTCCTGACTTTC
CDR3aa: CASRVSGGASGANVLTF

j_gene: TRBJ1-5
v_gene: TRBV25-1
d_gene: .
abundance: .
CDR3nt: TGTGCCAGCAGTCCAAGTGGGGGGGCGAGTCAGCCCCAGCATTTT
CDR3aa: CASSPSGGASQPQHF

j_gene: TRBJ2-7
v_gene: TRBV29-1
d_gene: .
abundance: .
CDR3nt: TGCAGCGTGGGGGGTCCGGGCGGGGCCTACGAGCAGTACTTC
CDR3aa: CSVGGPGGAYEQYF

j_gene: TRBJ2-2
v_gene: TRBV29-1
d_gene: TRBD2
abundance: .
CDR3nt: TGCAGCGTTCTTGGACTAGCGGGGGGAGAGTCCGGGGAGCTGTTTTTT
CDR3aa: CSVLGLAGGESGELFF

j_gene: TRBJ2-7
v_gene: TRBV6-2/TRBV6-3
d_gene: TRBD2
abundance: once
CDR3nt: TGTGCCAGCAGCCCCGGAGCGGGGGCCGAGCAGTACTTC
CDR3aa: CASSPGAGAEQYF